The 15 T cell receptor beta chains below all came from one sample that was sequenced in a study of PD-1 blockade in classical Hodgkin lymphoma. Clones were sequenced by immunoSEQ multiplex PCR, and TCRdb holds only the in-frame ones, with some missing. The sample lists more than 12,000 clones; around 80% were seen once. Brentuximab vedotin exposure varied, and every patient relapsed after autologous stem cell transplantation. The specimen comprised peripheral blood mononuclear cells (PBMCs), sampled before the second cycle of nivolumab. The receptors were gathered from a human donor with classical Hodgkin lymphoma.

V and J are TRBV7-6 and TRBJ2-5; D uncertain. V dropped 4 bases and J dropped 1 base, with 1 base sitting between them. CDR3 length: 11 amino acids. The germline V gene encodes CDR1 SGHVS and CDR2 FNYEAQ. The CDR3 loop reads CASSSQETQYF. The CDR3 nucleotides read TGTGCCAGCAGCTCCCAAGAGACCCAGTACTTC.

The chain has TRBV5-1 and TRBJ1-2; D gene ambiguous. Germline V CDR1 and CDR2: SGHRS, YFSETQ. Trimming stripped 0 bases from V and 2 bases from J, with 8 bases between. The CDR3 runs 14 residues. The CDR3, as DNA: TGCGCCAGCAGCTTGGCCCCAGGCAACTATGGCTACACCTTC. Amino acids: CASSLAPGNYGYTF.

The chain uses TRBV6-5 and TRBJ2-3; D remains ambiguous. Germline assignment: CDR1 MNHEY and CDR2 SVGAGI. CDR3 length: 12 residues. V shed 6 bases and J shed 6 bases, with 10 bases lying between them. In nucleotides, the CDR3 is TGTGCCAGCAGCCCCGCCGGGGATACGCAGTATTTT. Protein product: CASSPAGDTQYF.

This clone is labeled as medium-sized (0.01 to 0.1%). V gene TRBV9 combines with J gene TRBJ2-2, with D possibly matching TRBD1 (5 bases). The germline V gene encodes CDR1 SGDLS and CDR2 YYNGEE. V was shortened by 1 base and J by 8 bases, with 6 bases between the two germline ends. The CDR3 consists of 12 residues. The CDR3 DNA follows: TGTGCCAGCAGCGTAAGACAGGGGGAGCTGTTTTTT. This translates into CASSVRQGELFF. The full variable domain, completed using reference TRBV9 and TRBJ2-2, is DSGVTQTPKHLITATGQRVTLRCSPRSGDLSVYWYQQSLDQGLQFLIQYYNGEERAKGNILERFSAQQFPDLHSELNLSSLELGDSALYFCASSVRQGELFFGEGSRLTVL.

The chain's CDR3 is CSVGDGARGYTF. The CDR3 coding sequence is TGCAGCGTGGGGGACGGAGCAAGAGGCTACACCTTC. V and J are TRBV29-1 and TRBJ1-2, with a tentative D call TRBD1 (5 bases). Per the germline V gene, CDR1 is SQVTM and CDR2 is ANQGSEA. CDR3 length: 12 residues. V dropped 6 bases and J dropped 8 bases, with 16 bases sitting between them.

J is TRBJ1-2 and V is TRBV19; D uncertain. Trimming pared 3 bases from V and 1 base from J, leaving 15 bases between. Germline loops: CDR1 LNHDA, CDR2 SQIVND (reference sequence). This CDR3 region has 16 residues. CDR3 loop: CASSIRPAAHNYGYTF. In nucleotides, the CDR3 is TGTGCCAGTAGTATTCGTCCGGCCGCTCATAACTATGGCTACACCTTC.

This chain connects TRBV28 to TRBJ2-7, with D maybe TRBD2 (5 bases). CDR1 is MDHEN, CDR2 SYDVKM, per germline. The CDR3 spans 14 residues. The germline V and J ends were trimmed by 6 bases and 3 bases, with 15 bases remaining between them. Here the CDR3 reads CASSLTGKGYEQYF. The CDR3 DNA reads TGTGCCAGCAGCTTAACCGGGAAGGGCTACGAGCAGTACTTC.

The sample holds a few counts of this clone. This chain links TRBV4-3 with TRBJ1-1; 7 nucleotides line up with TRBD1. This CDR3 is built from 16 residues. Unmatched junction bases numbered 7, after V lost 1 base and J lost 2 bases. The germline V gene encodes CDR1 LGHNA and CDR2 YSLEER. This CDR3 is CASSQANRGPNTEAFF. Here the CDR3 DNA reads TGCGCCAGCAGCCAAGCCAATAGGGGGCCCAACACTGAAGCTTTCTTT.

In nucleotides, the CDR3 is TGCGCCAGCAGCAGCTTGGGCAATGAGCAGTTCTTC. It translates to CASSSLGNEQFF. V usage is TRBV5-1 and J usage is TRBJ2-1; D not resolved. V lost 4 bases and J 6 bases, leaving 8 bases between the germline ends. CDR3 length: 12 residues. CDR1 and CDR2 from the germline V gene are SGHRS and YFSETQ.

This clone was seen a handful of times. CDR3 sequence (DNA): TGTGCCAGCTCACCTGGACAGGGCAGAACTGAAGCTTTCTTT. Protein sequence: CASSPGQGRTEAFF. This chain uses TRBV18 with TRBJ1-1; 8 bases are shared with TRBD1. Trimming removed 3 bases from V and 5 bases from J; junction bases left unmatched: 5. CDR1 and CDR2 from the germline V gene are KGHSH and LQKENI. The CDR3 has 14 residues.

V gene TRBV7-6 combines with J gene TRBJ2-1; 7 positions agree with TRBD1. Germline-derived CDR1 and CDR2 are SGHVS and FNYEAQ. With V trimmed by 1 base and J by 8 bases, 8 bases remained unmatched. This CDR3 comprises 15 residues. CDR3 DNA: TGTGCCAGCAGCTTAGTCCCCACAGGGGTGGATGAGCAGTTCTTC. Protein: CASSLVPTGVDEQFF.

V usage is TRBV19 and J usage is TRBJ2-3; 10 nucleotides agree with TRBD2. This CDR3 comprises 17 residues. The V and J ends lost 6 bases and 6 bases, in that order; junction bases with no gene match: 15. The germline CDR1 and CDR2 sequences are LNHDA and SQIVND (reference sequence). CDR3 residues: CASSRVPRLAGVDTQYF. The DNA for the CDR3 is TGTGCCAGTAGCAGAGTTCCCCGGCTAGCGGGGGTGGATACGCAGTATTTT.

This clone was counted a few times. The V gene is TRBV7-6, the J gene TRBJ1-1; D might be TRBD1 (6 bases). Germline V gene sequence: CDR1 SGHVS, CDR2 FNYEAQ. V shed 6 bases and J shed 3 bases, with 14 bases lying between them. CDR3 length: 14 amino acids. Here the CDR3 reads CASRMGAGDTEAFF. CDR3 bases: TGTGCCAGCAGAATGGGGGCAGGGGACACTGAAGCTTTCTTT.

The rearrangement uses TRBV10-2 and TRBJ1-1; no clear D. The V end lost 0 bases, the J end lost 3 bases, and 5 bases lay between the germline ends. Germline CDR1 is WSHSY and CDR2 is SAAADI. This CDR3 has 13 residues. Here the CDR3 reads CASSESDDTEAFF. DNA of the CDR3: TGCGCCAGCAGTGAGTCTGACGACACTGAAGCTTTCTTT.

The chain has TRBV19 and TRBJ2-1, with D maybe TRBD2 (5 bases). The CDR3 is made up of 14 amino acids. The ends were cut back, 7 bases at V and 0 bases at J, with 10 bases in the middle. The germline gives CDR1 LNHDA, CDR2 SQIVND (reference sequence). The CDR3 DNA sequence: TGTGCCAGTAACATGGGGAGCTCCTACAATGAGCAGTTCTTC. Encoded protein: CASNMGSSYNEQFF.